The subject of this entry is one T cell receptor beta chain. In the source study's methods: Using reference gene primer amplification, nucleated cell counts were estimated. The table came from immunoSEQ multiplex PCR; TCRdb's copy has only in-frame clones and leaves some out. That table supplies the V and J calls and clone size; D and trimming were determined from the DNA. The repertoire includes about 280,000 clones, 65% to 90% of them detected once, and approximately 5% sits in the top ten. The sample comes from a study of blood T cell repertoires in COVID-19. Study background: Donors in the United States, Italy and Spain gave samples during acute or convalescent COVID-19. From T cells, B-cell-depleted T cells, or PBMCs came the material, which was cDNA or gDNA.

This CDR3 contains 13 residues. The germline V and J ends were trimmed by 3 bases and 7 bases, with 15 bases remaining between them. Germline V gene data show CDR1 as DFQATT and CDR2 as SNEGSKA (reference sequence). The specimen was peripheral blood. This receptor was obtained from a man aged 50 to 59 with active or convalescent COVID-19. The genes are TRBV20-1 and TRBJ1-1; possibly TRBD1 for D (6 bases). This chain's CDR3 is CSASPTGIDEAFF. The CDR3 DNA sequence: TGCAGTGCTAGTCCTACAGGGATAGATGAAGCTTTCTTT.